This TCR beta chain was profiled in a study of CD8 T cells in Susac syndrome. TCR beta sequences were obtained from blood CD8+ and CD4+ T cells. It was negative isolation that provided the CD8+ and CD4+ T cells, whereas TEMRA cells were enriched by FACS. This clonotype was observed once. The antigen is not known. Notes on the study in general: As the study acknowledged, the number of individuals who were part of its TCR sequencing and HLA analysis was relatively small.

RNA was extracted with the RNeasy kit, and a quantity of about 0.45 to 1 ug was reverse transcribed using random hexamers. Multiplex immunoSEQ PCR targeted 54 Vbeta and 13 Jbeta TCR beta segments. TCRdb processed the immunoSEQ multiplex PCR reads anew with MiXCR; each CDR3 protein has one entry. The table lists around 150,000 distinct CDR3 sequences, about 93% of them singletons. This CDR3 has 14 residues. Trimming left V 1 base short and J 6 bases short, with 10 bases between. CDR1 and CDR2 (germline): MNHEY, SMNVEV (reference sequence). The sequence derives from a human donor in good health. The chain couples TRBV27 to TRBJ2-1; D may match TRBD1 or TRBD2 (5 bases each). Source material: CD8+ T cells from PBMCs. The CDR3 DNA reads as TGTGCCAGCAGTTTATATGGGACCCCCAATGAGCAGTTCTTC. This encodes CASSLYGTPNEQFF.